The source of this TCR beta chain is a study of blood T cell repertoires in COVID-19. Study-level background: Samples came from the United States, Italy and Spain, spanning acute and convalescent COVID-19.

The cohort comprised adults aged about 18 to 90 years residing in 20 to 30 US areas. This table comes from immunoSEQ multiplex PCR, and its TCRdb copy is limited to in-frame clones, with some not included. In the table there are 150,000 to 200,000 clones, around 82% of which are singletons. This clonotype was obtained from a woman aged 45-65 years with acute COVID-19. The sequenced material came from PBMCs or T cells enriched from blood (not recorded which).

The CDR3 region is CASRPGGWTDTQYF. As DNA, the CDR3 is TGTGCCAGCCGCCCCGGGGGTTGGACAGATACGCAGTATTTT. The chain is built from TRBV14 and TRBJ2-3; TRBD2 might be the D (6 bases). Germline-derived CDR1 and CDR2 are SGHDN and FVKESK. The germline V and J ends were trimmed by 8 bases and 3 bases, with 15 bases remaining between them. This CDR3 has 14 amino acids.